This T cell receptor (beta chain) came from a study of blood T cell repertoires in COVID-19. At the level of the study: COVID-19 samples, acute and convalescent, were from the United States, Italy and Spain.

Authors' data handling: Amplification of reference gene primers provided the estimated nucleated cell counts. The protocol was immunoSEQ multiplex PCR, while the TCRdb copy is restricted to in-frame clones and leaves out a portion. From that table come the V and J calls and clone size; the DNA was used to work out D and trimming. The repertoire holds approximately 500,000 clones, with 85% to 90% as singletons. The CDR3 is made up of 15 amino acids. Germline V gene sequence: CDR1 LGHDT, CDR2 YNNKEL (reference sequence). Trimming took 0 bases from V and 5 from J; bases not matched to a gene: 5. The source material was peripheral blood. The genes are TRBV3-1 (or the pseudogene TRBV3-2) and TRBJ2-7; TRBD1 agrees at 9 bases. The source is a woman between 45 and 65 years old with COVID-19, enrolled during active disease. This CDR3 reads CASSQEPGQGNEQYF. CDR3 bases: TGTGCCAGCAGCCAAGAGCCGGGACAGGGTAACGAGCAGTACTTC.